This T cell receptor (beta chain) is from a study of response to subunit inactivated influenza vaccine listed by TCRdb under 2018. For context, the study as a whole: The study used deep quantitative T cell receptor repertoire profiling to track responses to a trivalent subunit inactivated influenza vaccine. The paper's findings and limits, for the study overall: According to the authors, only a limited number of new T cells may be recruited by each seasonal influenza vaccination.

On this clonotype itself: What antigen it recognizes has not been identified. No base-level quality is on record; no much larger clone is a single base apart.

Library generation was performed with RT-PCR. The data were produced on an Illumina HiSeq 2500. TCRdb passed the public sequencing reads through fastp at Q25 and MiXCR, retaining productive beta sequences. Rows merge per CDR3 protein into single entries with the most common DNA and genes. Here the sample has about 570,000 distinct CDR3 sequences; approximately 10% occur a single time. About 11% of the sample comes from the top ten. The CDR3 runs 14 residues from the cysteine to the phenylalanine. Only the CDR3 region is kept as DNA, spanning 42 bases read in frame from base 1. CDR1 and CDR2 were assigned from the germline V gene as ENHRY and SYGVKD. Deletion took 5 bases off V and 1 base off J, with a span of 11 bases between the germline ends. Another study also made use of these data, one on T cells expressing NK-cell markers. The second study's paper adds: The TCR beta cDNA libraries were made using 5'RACE template switching, a step that added both a universal primer site and unique molecular identifiers. About 8 donors provided sorted CD3+CD56+NKG2C+, CD3+CD56+NKG2C- and CD3+CD56-NKG2C+ T-cell subsets, whose TCR beta-chain repertoires were profiled. Among the eight sequenced donors, only one was HCMV-seronegative, while the other seven were HCMV-seropositive. To restrict sorting to alphabetaTCR-expressing T cells, an anti-gammadeltaTCR antibody was added in several experiments. In five to seven donors, the dominant CD3+CD56+NKG2C+ clonotypes were among the top 10 CD8+ clonotypes and accounted for about 1.0-7.5% of CD8+ T cells. Those dominant clonotypes were again the most abundant among CD3+CD56-NKG2C+ cells in several donors, at roughly 25-65%. Whether the expanded NKG2C-expressing T cell clones were specific for HCMV antigens remained unclear. All eight donors whose samples were sequenced were randomly selected healthy volunteers, three of them men and five women. HCMV-specific IgG was detected in serum with a commercial ELISA kit to determine HCMV serostatus. Peripheral blood mononuclear cells were isolated from blood by Ficoll density gradient centrifugation. For about 6 donors, unsorted PBMC were also used to sequence bulk peripheral blood T-cell repertoires. Synthesis of cDNA was primed from the TCR beta constant segment and was followed by two consecutive PCR amplification steps. Sequencing of the libraries produced 2 x 150 bp reads on Illumina HiSeq 2000/2500, MiSeq or NextSeq. MIGEC was used to demultiplex reads and group reads by UMI, and MiTCR was used to assemble and quantify clonotypes. To exclude erroneous sequences, only TCR cDNA sequences supported by at least two reads were retained. Downstream repertoire analysis used the tcR package, and clonotypes were matched across fractions by CDR3 nucleotide sequence plus V segment. VDJmatch was used to annotate antigen specificity against VDJdb, with one amino acid substitution in CDR3 allowed.

The clonotype was recovered from a man aged 45-65 years who received an inactivated influenza vaccine. Donor details come from another sample of the same person, matched by shared clones. This sequence uses TRBV10-3 and TRBJ1-2; a weak D assignment points to TRBD1 (5 bases agree). The sequenced sample was PBMCs from blood, obtained on the day of vaccination. The nucleotides read TGTGCCATCAGTTCAGGGTTCATTAACTATGGCTACACCTTC. This sequence encodes CAISSGFINYGYTF.